This T cell receptor beta chain was identified in a study of T cell repertoires in aging, cancer and after chemotherapy. Study at large: The full dataset contained several million TCR reads. Whole-study results and caveats: In healthy donors, age-related TCR diversity loss mainly reflected lost richness.

Peripheral blood genomic DNA, not sorted cells or RNA, was the template. This clonotype was counted only a few times. The antigen is unknown. Multiplex touch-down PCR with TRB-A/B primers amplified rearranged V-D-J TRB sequences. TCRdb processed the multiplex PCR reads anew with MiXCR; each CDR3 protein has one entry. In the table there are around 2,100 distinct CDR3 sequences, 32% of which are singletons. In germline, CDR1 is SGHNT, CDR2 YYREEE (reference sequence). V gave up 0 bases and J gave up 2 bases; unmatched junction bases: 7. The CDR3 covers 17 residues. J is TRBJ2-3 and V is TRBV5-4; 9 bases match TRBD1. The receptor was derived from a human donor with a solid tumor. The sequencing sample was made of blood. The DNA for the CDR3 is TGTGCCAGCAGCTTGGCCATCGGGACAGGGAACACAGATACGCAGTATTTT. Its translation is CASSLAIGTGNTDTQYF.